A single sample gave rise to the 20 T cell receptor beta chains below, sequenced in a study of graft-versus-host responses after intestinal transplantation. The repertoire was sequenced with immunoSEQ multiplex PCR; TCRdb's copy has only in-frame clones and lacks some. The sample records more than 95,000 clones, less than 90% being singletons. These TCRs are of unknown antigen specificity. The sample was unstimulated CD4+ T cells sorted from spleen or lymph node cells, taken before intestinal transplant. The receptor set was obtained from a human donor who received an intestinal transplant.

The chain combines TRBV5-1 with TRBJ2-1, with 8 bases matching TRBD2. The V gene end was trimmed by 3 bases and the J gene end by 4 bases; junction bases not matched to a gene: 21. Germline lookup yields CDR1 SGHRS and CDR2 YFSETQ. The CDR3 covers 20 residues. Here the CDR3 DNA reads TGCGCCAGCAGCTCCCCTCGGGACCGGAGCGGGAGAGACGTATACAATGAGCAGTTCTTC. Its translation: CASSSPRDRSGRDVYNEQFF.

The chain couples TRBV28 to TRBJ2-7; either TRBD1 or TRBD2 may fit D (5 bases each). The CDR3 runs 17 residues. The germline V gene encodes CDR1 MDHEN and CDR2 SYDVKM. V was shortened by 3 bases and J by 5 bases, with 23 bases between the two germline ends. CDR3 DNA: TGTGCCAGCAGTTTGTGGAAGTGGGGCAGCGGCCCCAACGAGCAGTACTTC. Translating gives CASSLWKWGSGPNEQYF.

Written as DNA, the CDR3 is TGTGCCAGCTCACCACCGCGGCGGGCAGGGATGGTTTACGAGCAGTACTTC. Translated: CASSPPRRAGMVYEQYF. The genes are TRBV18 and TRBJ2-7, with D perhaps matching TRBD1 or TRBD2 (5 bases each). The CDR3 extends over 17 amino acids. Trimming left V 0 bases short and J 4 bases short, with 19 bases between. Germline V gene data show CDR1 as KGHSH and CDR2 as LQKENI.

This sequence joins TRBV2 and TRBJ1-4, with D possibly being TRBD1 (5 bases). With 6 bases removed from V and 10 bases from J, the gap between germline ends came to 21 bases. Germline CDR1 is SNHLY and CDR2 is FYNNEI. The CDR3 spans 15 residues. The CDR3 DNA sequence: TGTGCCAGCAGCCCTACGAGGGGCCCAGAAGGAAAACTGTTTTTT. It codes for CASSPTRGPEGKLFF.

CDR3 amino acids: CSVAPRVNEKLFF. CDR3 sequence (DNA): TGCAGCGTTGCTCCGCGGGTAAATGAAAAACTGTTTTTT. This chain links TRBV29-1 with TRBJ1-4; no clear D. The germline gives CDR1 SQVTM, CDR2 ANQGSEA. V lost 4 bases and J 5 bases, leaving 11 bases between the germline ends. This CDR3 contains 13 residues. The full variable domain, completed using reference TRBV29-1 and TRBJ1-4, is SAVISQKPSRDICQRGTSLTIQCQVDSQVTMMFWYRQQPGQSLTLIATANQGSEATYESGFVIDKFPISRPNLTFSTLTVSNMSPEDSSIYLCSVAPRVNEKLFFGSGTQLSVL.

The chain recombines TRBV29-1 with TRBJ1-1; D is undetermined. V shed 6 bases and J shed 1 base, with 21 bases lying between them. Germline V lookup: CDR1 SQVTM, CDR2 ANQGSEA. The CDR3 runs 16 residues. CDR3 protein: CSVLTGPTPWNTEAFF. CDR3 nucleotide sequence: TGCAGCGTCCTCACCGGCCCTACCCCATGGAACACTGAAGCTTTCTTT.

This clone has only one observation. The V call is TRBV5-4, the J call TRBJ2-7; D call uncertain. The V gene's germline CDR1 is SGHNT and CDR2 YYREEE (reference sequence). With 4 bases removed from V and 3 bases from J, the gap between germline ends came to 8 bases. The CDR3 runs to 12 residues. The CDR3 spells CASSRMVYEQYF. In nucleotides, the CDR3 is TGTGCCAGCAGCAGGATGGTCTACGAGCAGTACTTC.

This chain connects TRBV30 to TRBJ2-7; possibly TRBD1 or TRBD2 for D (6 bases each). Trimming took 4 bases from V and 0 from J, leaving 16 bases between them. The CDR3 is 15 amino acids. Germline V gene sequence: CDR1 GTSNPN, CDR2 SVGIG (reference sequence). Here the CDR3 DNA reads TGTGCCTGGAACCAGGGGAGCGGGCCCTCCTACGAGCAGTACTTC. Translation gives CAWNQGSGPSYEQYF.

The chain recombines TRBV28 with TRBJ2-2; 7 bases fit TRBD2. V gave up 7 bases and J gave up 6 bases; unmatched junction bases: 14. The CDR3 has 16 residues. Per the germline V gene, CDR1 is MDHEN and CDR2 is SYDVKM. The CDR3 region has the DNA TGTGCCAGCACCTCAGTTCTTCGACTAGCAGCCGGGGAGCTGTTTTTT. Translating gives CASTSVLRLAAGELFF.

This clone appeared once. CDR3 DNA: TGTGCCAGCAGCTTAGGAGTATTCGGACAGTCCCAAGAGACCCAGTACTTC. It is translated as CASSLGVFGQSQETQYF. The rearrangement uses TRBV11-2 and TRBJ2-5, with D tentatively TRBD1 (6 bases). Germline CDR1 and CDR2: SGHAT and FQNNGV. The CDR3 extends over 17 amino acids. The V end was cut by 1 base, the J end by 1 base, with 16 bases between. The full variable domain, completed using reference TRBV11-2 and TRBJ2-5, is EAGVAQSPRYKIIEKRQSVAFWCNPISGHATLYWYQQILGQGPKLLIQFQNNGVVDDSQLPKDRFSAERLKGVDSTLKIQPAKLEDSAVYLCASSLGVFGQSQETQYFGPGTRLLVL.

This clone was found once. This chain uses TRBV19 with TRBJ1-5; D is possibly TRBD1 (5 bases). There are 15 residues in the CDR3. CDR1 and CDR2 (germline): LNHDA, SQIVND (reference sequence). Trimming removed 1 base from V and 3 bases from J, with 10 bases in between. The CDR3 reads CASSIGGANNQPQHF. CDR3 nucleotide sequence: TGTGCCAGTAGTATAGGAGGGGCGAACAATCAGCCCCAGCATTTT.

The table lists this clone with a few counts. The CDR3 DNA sequence: TGTGCCAGCAGCTACCCGGGACAGGGGGCTGAAAAACTGTTTTTT. It translates to CASSYPGQGAEKLFF. The V and J genes are TRBV5-6 and TRBJ1-4, with 12 positions matching TRBD1. The CDR3 length is 15 residues. The germline CDR1 and CDR2 sequences are SGHDT and YYEEEE. The ends lost 3 bases at V and 7 bases at J; junction bases unmatched: 4.

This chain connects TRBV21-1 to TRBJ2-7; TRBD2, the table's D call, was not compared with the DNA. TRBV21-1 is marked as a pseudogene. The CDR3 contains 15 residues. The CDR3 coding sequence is TGTGCCAGCAGCATTAGCGGGAGGAGCTCCTACGAGCAGTACTTC. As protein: CASSISGRSSYEQYF.

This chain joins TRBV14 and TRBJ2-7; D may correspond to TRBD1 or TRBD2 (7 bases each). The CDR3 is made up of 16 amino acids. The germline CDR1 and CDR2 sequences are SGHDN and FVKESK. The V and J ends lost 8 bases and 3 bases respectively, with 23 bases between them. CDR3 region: CASWGGMNRGFYEQYF. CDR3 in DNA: TGTGCCAGCTGGGGGGGAATGAACAGGGGATTCTACGAGCAGTACTTC.

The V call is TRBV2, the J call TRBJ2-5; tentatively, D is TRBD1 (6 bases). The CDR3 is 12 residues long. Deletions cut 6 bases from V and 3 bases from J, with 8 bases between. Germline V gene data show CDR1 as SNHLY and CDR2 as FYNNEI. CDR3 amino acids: CASRRTEETQYF. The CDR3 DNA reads TGTGCCAGCAGAAGGACAGAAGAGACCCAGTACTTC.

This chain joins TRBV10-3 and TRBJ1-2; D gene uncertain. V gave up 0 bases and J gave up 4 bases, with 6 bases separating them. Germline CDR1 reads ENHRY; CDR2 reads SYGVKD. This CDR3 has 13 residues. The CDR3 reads CAISESTTYGYTF. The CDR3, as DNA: TGTGCCATCAGTGAGTCGACAACCTATGGCTACACCTTC.

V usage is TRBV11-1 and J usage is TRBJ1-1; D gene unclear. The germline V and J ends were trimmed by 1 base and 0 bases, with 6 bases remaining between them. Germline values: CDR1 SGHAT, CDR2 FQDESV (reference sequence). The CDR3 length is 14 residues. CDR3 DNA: TGTGCCAGCAGCTTAGGAGGGCTGAACACTGAAGCTTTCTTT. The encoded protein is CASSLGGLNTEAFF.

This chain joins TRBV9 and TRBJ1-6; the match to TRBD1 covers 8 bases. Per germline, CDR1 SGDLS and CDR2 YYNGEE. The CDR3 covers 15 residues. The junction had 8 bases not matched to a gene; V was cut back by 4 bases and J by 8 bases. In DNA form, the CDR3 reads TGTGCCAGCAGCCTTCACCCAGGGGGCGATTCACCCCTCCACTTT. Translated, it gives CASSLHPGGDSPLHF. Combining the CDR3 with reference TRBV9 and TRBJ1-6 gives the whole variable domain DSGVTQTPKHLITATGQRVTLRCSPRSGDLSVYWYQQSLDQGLQFLIQYYNGEERAKGNILERFSAQQFPDLHSELNLSSLELGDSALYFCASSLHPGGDSPLHFGNGTRLTVT.

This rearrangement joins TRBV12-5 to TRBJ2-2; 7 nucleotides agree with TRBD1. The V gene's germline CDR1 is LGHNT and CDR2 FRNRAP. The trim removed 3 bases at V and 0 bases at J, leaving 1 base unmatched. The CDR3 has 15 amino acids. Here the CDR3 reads CASGFGTANTGELFF. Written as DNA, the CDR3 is TGTGCTAGTGGTTTCGGGACAGCGAACACCGGGGAGCTGTTTTTT.

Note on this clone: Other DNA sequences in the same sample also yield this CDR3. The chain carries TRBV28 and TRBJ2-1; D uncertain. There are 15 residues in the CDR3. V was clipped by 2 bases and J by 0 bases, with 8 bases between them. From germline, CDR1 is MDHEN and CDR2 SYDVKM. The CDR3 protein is CASSLGPSSYNEQFF. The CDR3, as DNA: TGTGCCAGCAGTTTAGGGCCTAGCTCCTACAATGAGCAGTTCTTC.